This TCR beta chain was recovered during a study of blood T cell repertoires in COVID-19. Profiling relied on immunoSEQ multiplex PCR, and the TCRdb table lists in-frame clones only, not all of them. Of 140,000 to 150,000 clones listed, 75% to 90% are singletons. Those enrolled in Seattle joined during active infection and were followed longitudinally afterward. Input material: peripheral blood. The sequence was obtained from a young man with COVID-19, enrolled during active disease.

CDR3 bases: TGTGCCAGCTCCCAGACTAGCGCCGTCGGGGAGCTGTTTTTT. Its protein product is CASSQTSAVGELFF. The chain has TRBV7-8 and TRBJ2-2, with TRBD2 identical over 8 bases. CDR3 size: 14 residues. Germline CDR1 is SGHVS and CDR2 is FQNEAQ. Germline trimming cut 8 bases from V and 7 bases from J; bases unmatched to any gene: 9.